A single T cell receptor (beta chain) is shown here with its context. Its antigen is undetermined. Using immunoSEQ multiplex PCR, the repertoire was profiled, and TCRdb retains in-frame clones only, with some absent. The sample records 120,000 or so clones, about 89% being singletons. The data belong to a study of T cell responses to AZD1222 COVID-19 vaccine. Study results and limitations: Researchers took repertoire samples only after the peak T cell response had come.

Germline V lookup: CDR1 SGHVS, CDR2 FQNEAQ. V was clipped by 5 bases and J by 4 bases; unmatched bases: 14. This CDR3 spans 17 amino acids. The TCR comes from an adult in good health. The sequences come from peripheral blood, collected on day 0 of AZD1222 vaccination. The gene calls are TRBV7-8 and TRBJ1-1; 9 nucleotides agree with TRBD1. The CDR3 bases are TGTGCCAGCAGCACCGGACAGGGGTTAGACTTGGGCACTGAAGCTTTCTTT. It translates to CASSTGQGLDLGTEAFF.